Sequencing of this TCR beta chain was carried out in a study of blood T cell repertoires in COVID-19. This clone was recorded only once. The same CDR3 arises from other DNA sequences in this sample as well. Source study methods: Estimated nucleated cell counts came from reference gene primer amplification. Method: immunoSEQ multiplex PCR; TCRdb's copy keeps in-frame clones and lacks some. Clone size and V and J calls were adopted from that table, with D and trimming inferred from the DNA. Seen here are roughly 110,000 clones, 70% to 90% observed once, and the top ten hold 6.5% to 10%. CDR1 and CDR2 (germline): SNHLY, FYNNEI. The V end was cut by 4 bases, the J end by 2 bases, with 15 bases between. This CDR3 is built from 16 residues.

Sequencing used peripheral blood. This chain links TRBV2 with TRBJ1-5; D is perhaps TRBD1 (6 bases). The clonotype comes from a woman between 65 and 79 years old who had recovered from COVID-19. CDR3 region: CASSGGGGNRNQPQHF. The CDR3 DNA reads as TGTGCCAGCAGTGGGGGTGGGGGCAACCGCAATCAGCCCCAGCATTTT.